These 28 T cell receptor beta chains share one sample of origin, sequenced in a study of blood T cell repertoires in COVID-19. Generated by immunoSEQ multiplex PCR, the TCRdb table keeps only in-frame clones and is missing some. The sample has just over 60,000 clones, about four fifths seen once. Specimen: peripheral blood. The receptors come from a man younger than 40 with COVID-19, enrolled during active disease.

This chain connects TRBV4-3 to TRBJ2-7; D is possibly TRBD2 (5 bases). V lost 0 bases and J lost 0, with 9 bases in between. The V gene's germline CDR1 is LGHNA and CDR2 YSLEER. The CDR3 contains 15 residues. This CDR3 reads CASSQDKAGSYEQYF. The CDR3 DNA is TGCGCCAGCAGCCAAGATAAGGCGGGCTCCTACGAGCAGTACTTC.

J is TRBJ2-7 and V is TRBV30; 8 nucleotides line up with TRBD2. Trimming at V came to 2 bases and at J to 5 bases, leaving 20 bases not matched to a gene. Germline V lookup: CDR1 GTSNPN, CDR2 SVGIG (reference sequence). The CDR3 is 18 amino acids. For the CDR3, the DNA is TGTGCCTGGAGTCTCAGTTGGGCCGCCGAGCGGGAGAAAAACGAGCAGTACTTC. This gives the protein CAWSLSWAAEREKNEQYF.

A word on this clone: A read error may account for a junction end that differs from germline. The V and J genes are TRBV28 and TRBJ2-4; 7 bases align to TRBD1. The CDR3 contains 13 residues. Per germline, CDR1 MDHEN and CDR2 SYDVKM. The CDR3 bases are TGTGCCAGCAGCCACGACAGGGATCAAGGAAAGTCCTTC. This codes for CASSHDRDQGKSF.

The rearrangement joins TRBV5-4 to TRBJ1-6; 8 bases match TRBD1. Germline loops: CDR1 SGHNT, CDR2 YYREEE (reference sequence). The CDR3 covers 14 residues. Unmatched junction bases numbered 7, after V lost 6 bases and J lost 8 bases. The CDR3 DNA reads TGTGCCAGCAACATAAACAGGGGGGATTCACCCCTCCACTTT. Translation: CASNINRGDSPLHF.

The chain is built from TRBV11-3 and TRBJ2-2; maybe TRBD1 (7 bases). V was pared by 5 bases and J by 12 bases, with 22 bases between. CDR1 SGHNT and CDR2 YENEEA come from the germline V gene. The CDR3 is 15 amino acids. This CDR3 is CASSAGTVGRGQLFF. The CDR3 DNA is TGTGCCAGCAGCGCGGGGACAGTTGGAAGGGGGCAGCTGTTTTTT.

The chain combines TRBV4-1 with TRBJ2-3; 12 positions agree with TRBD2. In germline, CDR1 is MGHRA, CDR2 YSYEKL. There are 16 residues in the CDR3. Trimming removed 5 bases from V and 4 bases from J; junction bases left unmatched: 7. For the CDR3, the DNA is TGCGCCAGCAGCAGGGTGACTAGCGGGAGTTCAGATACGCAGTATTTT. Encoded protein: CASSRVTSGSSDTQYF.

This chain connects TRBV29-1 to TRBJ1-2, with D perhaps TRBD1 (5 bases). CDR3 length: 13 residues. Trimming cost V 3 bases and J 8 bases, with 16 bases left between them. Germline loops: CDR1 SQVTM, CDR2 ANQGSEA. For the CDR3, the DNA is TGCAGCGTTGAGGCTTACACCGGGGGGGGCTACACCTTC. Protein product: CSVEAYTGGGYTF.

This clone occurred a few times. This rearrangement joins TRBV9 to TRBJ2-5; TRBD2 matches at 8 bases. Germline loops: CDR1 SGDLS, CDR2 YYNGEE. CDR3 length: 15 amino acids. The V gene end was trimmed by 1 base and the J gene end by 2 bases; junction bases not matched to a gene: 4. The CDR3, as DNA: TGTGCCAGCAGCGTAAGCGGGAGTGAGCAAGAGACCCAGTACTTC. It yields the protein CASSVSGSEQETQYF.

This sequence joins TRBV28 and TRBJ2-5, with a possible D match to TRBD2 (6 bases). CDR3 size: 15 residues. V lost 4 bases and J lost 3, with 15 bases in between. CDR1 and CDR2 from the germline V gene are MDHEN and SYDVKM. The CDR3 DNA reads TGTGCCAGCAGTTCCTGGGGGGACTCTAAAGAGACCCAGTACTTC. Translated, it gives CASSSWGDSKETQYF.

The genes are TRBV6-4 and TRBJ2-5; D might be TRBD1 (5 bases). Trimming pared 9 bases from V and 3 bases from J, leaving 17 bases between. This CDR3 region has 14 residues. CDR1 is MRHNA and CDR2 is SNTAGT in the germline V gene. The DNA of the CDR3 is TGTGCCAGTCGGGCAGGGCTTTGGAAAGAGACCCAGTACTTC. The encoded protein is CASRAGLWKETQYF.

This clone was picked up a small number of times. The V and J genes are TRBV2 and TRBJ1-1, with 7 bases identical to TRBD1. The CDR3 runs to 14 residues. The germline V gene has CDR1 SNHLY and CDR2 FYNNEI. Unmatched junction bases numbered 9, after V lost 9 bases and J lost 2 bases. The CDR3 spells CASQSGQLNTEAFF. The DNA of the CDR3 is TGTGCCAGTCAATCGGGACAGCTAAACACTGAAGCTTTCTTT.

This clone was counted only a few times. V usage is TRBV21-1 and J usage is TRBJ2-7; TRBD1 was called by the table and not checked on the DNA. TRBV21-1 constitutes a pseudogene. CDR3 size: 13 residues. The CDR3 region is CAIPGKSSYEQYF. CDR3 in DNA: TGTGCCATCCCAGGGAAGAGCTCCTACGAGCAGTACTTC.

This sequence joins TRBV4-2 and TRBJ2-3; TRBD2 agrees at 10 bases. The ends lost 0 bases at V and 4 bases at J; junction bases unmatched: 10. The CDR3 is 18 amino acids. The V gene's germline CDR1 is LGHNA and CDR2 YNFKEQ. The CDR3 protein is CASSQDPSKRGGSDTQYF. In DNA form, the CDR3 reads TGTGCCAGCAGCCAAGATCCATCCAAGCGGGGGGGCTCAGATACGCAGTATTTT.

This sequence joins TRBV27 and TRBJ2-7, with 9 bases identical to TRBD2. In germline, CDR1 is MNHEY, CDR2 SMNVEV (reference sequence). J gave up 4 bases and V 5 bases, and 6 bases lay outside the gene matches. The CDR3 extends over 14 amino acids. The CDR3 sequence: CASSPFAGGYEQYF. Here the CDR3 DNA reads TGTGCCAGCAGTCCCTTTGCGGGAGGGTACGAGCAGTACTTC.

The V gene is TRBV21-1, the J gene TRBJ2-2; the table's D call TRBD1 went unverified against the DNA. TRBV21-1 is recorded as a pseudogene. This CDR3 is built from 17 residues. The CDR3 protein is CASSKKVVRVDTGELFF. CDR3 bases: TGTGCCAGCAGCAAAAAGGTGGTCAGGGTGGACACCGGGGAGCTGTTTTTT.

The CDR3 loop is CASSPLAEAGTDTQYF. CDR3 coding DNA: TGTGCCAGCAGTCCGCTGGCGGAGGCCGGCACAGATACGCAGTATTTT. The chain links TRBV28 to TRBJ2-3; D might be TRBD2 (5 bases). The CDR3 is 16 residues long. CDR1 MDHEN and CDR2 SYDVKM come from the germline V gene. V shed 5 bases and J shed 1 base, with 16 bases lying between them.

The chain carries TRBV27 and TRBJ2-3; TRBD2 aligns across 12 bases. The CDR3 is made up of 16 amino acids. Germline V lookup: CDR1 MNHEY, CDR2 SMNVEV (reference sequence). J was trimmed by 6 bases and V by 4 bases; bases with no gene match: 8. The CDR3 reads CASSSLAGGPGDTQYF. CDR3 sequence (DNA): TGTGCCAGCAGTTCCCTAGCGGGGGGGCCTGGGGATACGCAGTATTTT.

This clone was counted between two and nine times. This rearrangement joins TRBV5-4 to TRBJ1-1; TRBD1 aligns across 8 bases. V shed 0 bases and J 1 base; nucleotides not matched to a gene: 5. Germline assignment: CDR1 SGHNT and CDR2 YYREEE (reference sequence). This CDR3 has 16 amino acids. CDR3 amino acids: CASSLAGTGSNTEAFF. Here the CDR3 DNA reads TGTGCCAGCAGCTTGGCCGGGACAGGTTCGAACACTGAAGCTTTCTTT. Based on the CDR3 plus reference TRBV5-4 and TRBJ1-1, the full variable domain is ETGVTQSPTHLIKTRGQQVTLRCSSQSGHNTVSWYQQALGQGPQFIFQYYREEENGRGNFPPRFSGLQFPNYSSELNVNALELDDSALYLCASSLAGTGSNTEAFFGQGTRLTVV.

The V gene is TRBV2, the J gene TRBJ1-1, with D uncertain. This CDR3 comprises 14 residues. V lost 2 bases and J 8 bases, leaving 15 bases between the germline ends. Germline CDR1 is SNHLY and CDR2 is FYNNEI. The CDR3 sequence: CASSESWAASEAFF. CDR3 sequence (DNA): TGTGCCAGCAGTGAATCTTGGGCCGCCAGCGAAGCTTTCTTT.

A single count supports this clone. The chain is built from TRBV4-2 and TRBJ2-6, with D possibly matching TRBD2 (5 bases). V was clipped by 2 bases and J by 0 bases, with 11 bases between them. The CDR3 is made up of 17 amino acids. Looked up from germline, CDR1 is LGHNA and CDR2 is YNFKEQ. CDR3 DNA: TGTGCCAGCAGCCAACCTGGACTGAACTCTGGGGCCAACGTCCTGACTTTC. Protein product: CASSQPGLNSGANVLTF.

This chain connects TRBV5-1 to TRBJ2-2, with a tentative D call TRBD1 (5 bases). The CDR3 contains 15 residues. With 0 bases removed from V and 5 bases from J, the gap between germline ends came to 11 bases. The germline gives CDR1 SGHRS, CDR2 YFSETQ. The CDR3 sequence is CASSLAGHTTGELFF. The CDR3 DNA reads TGCGCCAGCAGCTTGGCTGGACATACGACCGGGGAGCTGTTTTTT.

The V call is TRBV28, the J call TRBJ2-7; 7 positions agree with TRBD2. The germline CDR1 and CDR2 sequences are MDHEN and SYDVKM. The CDR3 totals 21 residues. V lost 4 bases, J lost 3 bases, and 27 bases stayed unmatched. The CDR3 nucleotides are TGTGCCAGCAGTTGCCGGGACTATCGACCCTCCTCAGACACCGGGGTCTACGAGCAGTACTTC. It specifies CASSCRDYRPSSDTGVYEQYF.

This chain uses TRBV6-1 with TRBJ1-5, with a weak D call TRBD1 (6 bases). CDR1 and CDR2 from the germline V gene are MNHNS and SASEGT. This CDR3 has 16 amino acids. Trimming shortened V by 1 base and J by 5 bases, and 15 bases separated the two germline ends. The CDR3, as DNA: TGTGCCAGCAGTGAAGGGTTTGAAGGGGGGGATCAGCCCCAGCATTTT. Encoded protein: CASSEGFEGGDQPQHF.

V and J are TRBV9 and TRBJ2-7; weak D call: TRBD1 (6 bases). Germline V gene data show CDR1 as SGDLS and CDR2 as YYNGEE. CDR3 length: 13 residues. Between the trimmed V and J ends, which lost 3 bases and 0 bases, there was a span of 7 bases. The CDR3 bases are TGTGCCAGCAGCGGGGACAACTCCTACGAGCAGTACTTC. Translation: CASSGDNSYEQYF.

The rearrangement joins TRBV18 to TRBJ1-4; D is perhaps TRBD1 (5 bases). The ends were cut back, 0 bases at V and 0 bases at J, with 8 bases in the middle. Looked up from germline, CDR1 is KGHSH and CDR2 is LQKENI. The CDR3 has 16 amino acids. The CDR3 loop reads CASSPPRGATNEKLFF. In nucleotides, the CDR3 is TGTGCCAGCTCACCACCACGGGGGGCAACTAATGAAAAACTGTTTTTT.

This rearrangement joins TRBV19 to TRBJ1-5, with no clear D. Germline V gene lookup returns CDR1 LNHDA and CDR2 SQIVND (reference sequence). This CDR3 has 13 amino acids. Trimming left V 6 bases short and J 6 bases short, with 12 bases between. The CDR3 sequence is CASSYGKGQPQHF. Written as DNA, the CDR3 is TGTGCCAGTAGCTACGGGAAGGGTCAGCCCCAGCATTTT.

The V gene is TRBV10-2, the J gene TRBJ1-2, with D maybe TRBD1 (6 bases). CDR3 size: 14 residues. Germline loops: CDR1 WSHSY, CDR2 SAAADI. V was shortened by 0 bases and J by 6 bases, with 11 bases between the two germline ends. Here the CDR3 reads CASSESWGGHGYTF. The CDR3 nucleotides read TGCGCCAGCAGTGAGTCGTGGGGGGGCCATGGCTACACCTTC.

The rearrangement links TRBV6-5 to TRBJ1-1; TRBD1 matches at 7 bases. The germline CDR1 and CDR2 sequences are MNHEY and SVGAGI. The CDR3 is made up of 13 amino acids. Trimming at V came to 7 bases and at J to 7 bases, leaving 9 bases not matched to a gene. The CDR3 sequence: CASTTLDRVEAFF. Written as DNA, the CDR3 is TGTGCCAGCACCACACTCGACAGGGTTGAAGCTTTCTTT.